This T cell receptor beta chain was captured in a study of shared clonotypes between healthy human individuals. The V end was cut by 7 bases, the J end by 0 bases, with 12 bases between. CDR1 SEHNR and CDR2 FQNEAQ come from the germline V gene (reference sequence). This CDR3 contains 14 residues. Data came from immunoSEQ multiplex PCR; TCRdb stores just in-frame clones and leaves some out. The sample lists about 2.2 million clones, over 85% occurring once. Notes on the study in general: It was the non-shared clonotypes that had lower generation probabilities than clonotypes shared by all four donors.

Concerning this clone itself: Its specificity is not known.

Naive CD8 cells were CD45RO-negative, positively selected for CCR7, excluding terminally differentiated effector memory CD45RA+ cells. The clonotype comes from a man aged 18 to 30 in good health. Some clones in this sample may be carry-over from other donors' samples. The chain is built from TRBV7-9 and TRBJ1-1; TRBD1 might be the D (5 bases). The sequencing input was naive CD8+ T cells from PBMCs. CDR3: CASNYEGLNTEAFF. The CDR3 region has the DNA TGTGCCAGCAACTATGAGGGGTTGAACACTGAAGCTTTCTTT. The full variable domain, in which reference TRBV7-9 and TRBJ1-1 provide the parts outside the CDR3, is DTGVSQNPRHKITKRGQNVTFRCDPISEHNRLYWYRQTLGQGPEFLTYFQNEAQLEKSRLLSDRFSAERPKGSFSTLEIQRTEQGDSAMYLCASNYEGLNTEAFFGQGTRLTVV.